This TCR beta chain came from a study of shared clonotypes between healthy human individuals. Study background: Three CD4 naive, three CD4 memory, two CD8 naive and one CD8 memory plate were used per donor.

TCRdb's copy holds only in-frame clones and misses some; the assay was immunoSEQ multiplex PCR. This sample yields over a million clones, of which more than 95% are seen a single time; about 1% belongs to the top ten. Trimming stripped 1 base from V and 2 bases from J, with 9 bases between. The germline CDR1 and CDR2 sequences are KGHSH and LQKENI. The CDR3 has 14 amino acids. Splitting of CD4+ cells produced CD45RA+ naive and CD45RA-negative memory subsets. Sequenced input: naive CD4+ T cells sorted from blood. The sample's subset: CD45RA+ positively selected. The sequence was collected from a man under 40 in good health. The chain joins TRBV18 to TRBJ2-7; D not resolved. The CDR3 nucleotides read TGTGCCAGCTCACCACAATCCCGCACCTACGAGCAGTACTTC. Protein: CASSPQSRTYEQYF. The variable domain in full, completed from reference TRBV18 and TRBJ2-7, reads NAGVMQNPRHLVRRRGQEARLRCSPMKGHSHVYWYRQLPEEGLKFMVYLQKENIIDESGMPKERFSAEFPKEGPSILRIQQVVRGDSAAYFCASSPQSRTYEQYFGPGTRLTVT.